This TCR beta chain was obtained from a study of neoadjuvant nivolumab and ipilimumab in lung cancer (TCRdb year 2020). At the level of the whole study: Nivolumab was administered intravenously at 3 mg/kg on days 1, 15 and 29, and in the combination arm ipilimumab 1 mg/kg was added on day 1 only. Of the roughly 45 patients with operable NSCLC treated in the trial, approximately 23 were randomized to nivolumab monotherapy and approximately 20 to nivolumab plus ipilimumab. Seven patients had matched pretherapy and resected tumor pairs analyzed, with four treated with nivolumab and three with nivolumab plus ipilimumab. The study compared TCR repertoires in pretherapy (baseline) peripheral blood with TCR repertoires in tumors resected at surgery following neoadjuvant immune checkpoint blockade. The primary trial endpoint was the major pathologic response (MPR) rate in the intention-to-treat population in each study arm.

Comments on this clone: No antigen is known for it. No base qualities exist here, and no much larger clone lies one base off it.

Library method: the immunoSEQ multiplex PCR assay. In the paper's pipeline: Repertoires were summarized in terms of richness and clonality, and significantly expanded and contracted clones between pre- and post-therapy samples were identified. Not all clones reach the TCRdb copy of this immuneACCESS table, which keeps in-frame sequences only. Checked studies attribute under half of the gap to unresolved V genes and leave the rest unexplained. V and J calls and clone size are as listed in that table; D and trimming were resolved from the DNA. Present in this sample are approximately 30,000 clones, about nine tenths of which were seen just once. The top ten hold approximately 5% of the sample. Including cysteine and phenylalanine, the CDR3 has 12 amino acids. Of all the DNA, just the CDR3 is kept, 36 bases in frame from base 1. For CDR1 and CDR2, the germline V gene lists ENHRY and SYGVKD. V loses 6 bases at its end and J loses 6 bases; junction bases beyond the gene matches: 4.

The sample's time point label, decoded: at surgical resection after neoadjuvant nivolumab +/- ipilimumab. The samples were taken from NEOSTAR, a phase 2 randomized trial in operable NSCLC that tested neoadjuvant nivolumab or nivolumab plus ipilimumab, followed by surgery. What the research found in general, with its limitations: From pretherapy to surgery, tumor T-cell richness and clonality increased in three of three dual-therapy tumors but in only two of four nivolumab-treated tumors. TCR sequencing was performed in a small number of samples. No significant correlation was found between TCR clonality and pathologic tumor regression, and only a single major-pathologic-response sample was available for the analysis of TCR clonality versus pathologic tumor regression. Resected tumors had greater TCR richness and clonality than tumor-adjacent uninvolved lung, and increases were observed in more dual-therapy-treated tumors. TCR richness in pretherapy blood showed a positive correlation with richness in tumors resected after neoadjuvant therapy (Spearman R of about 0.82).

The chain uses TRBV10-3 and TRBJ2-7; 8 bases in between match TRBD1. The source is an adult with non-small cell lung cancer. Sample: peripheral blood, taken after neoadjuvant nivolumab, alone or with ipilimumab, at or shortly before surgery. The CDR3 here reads CAIRATGAEQYF. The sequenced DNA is TGTGCCATCAGAGCGACAGGGGCCGAGCAGTACTTC.